This TCR beta chain was captured by sequencing in a study of regulatory T cells in long-lasting Graves disease. General study points: Persistent Graves' patients had lower TCR diversity than newly diagnosed ones.

This clonotype was counted ten times or more. The antigen is not known. CDR3 regions were amplified by Arm-PCR using iRepertoire HTBI primers to build TCR beta libraries. MiXCR, applied by TCRdb to the multiplex PCR reads, yields one record per CDR3 protein. The sample has 300,000 to 400,000 distinct CDR3 sequences, roughly a sixth seen once. Time point in this sample: newly diagnosed GD, antithyroid drugs for less than 3 months. Extracted PBMC RNA gave rise to the TCR library. It was by American Thyroid Association guidelines that Graves' disease was diagnosed. The patient group derived from an endocrinology department in Xi'an, China. The clonotype comes from a female donor with Graves disease. This specimen was peripheral blood mononuclear cells (PBMCs), taken at new diagnosis, from a patient treated with antithyroid drugs.

The CDR3 coding sequence is TGTGCCAGCAGCAAAGCGTCGGGACCCCTCTCCTACAATGAGCAGTTCTTC. Its translation is CASSKASGPLSYNEQFF. The chain carries TRBV27 and TRBJ2-1, with D perhaps matching TRBD1 or TRBD2 (5 bases each). CDR1 is MNHEY and CDR2 is SMNVEV in the germline V gene (reference sequence). The CDR3 is 17 residues long. Trimming took 6 bases from V and 0 from J, leaving 18 bases between them.